The 11 T cell receptor beta chains reported below all come from one sample, sequenced in a study of T cells after yellow fever vaccination. TCRdb reprocessed the 5' RACE reads with MiXCR, giving one entry per CDR3 protein. The repertoire has 200,000 to 300,000 distinct CDR3 sequences, over 10% of them found once; the top ten carry roughly 0.5%. Sequencing was performed on CD4+ T cells sorted from PBMCs, taken 45 days after the yellow fever booster vaccination. The receptors shown here come from a man aged 25 to 45 who received the YFV17D yellow fever vaccine.

The genes are TRBV24-1 and TRBJ2-7; no firm D call. CDR1 is KGHDR, CDR2 SFDVKD, per germline. This CDR3 region has 13 residues. V was trimmed by 0 bases and J by 5 bases, leaving 7 bases between them. The CDR3 loop reads CATSDLKGHEQYF. The CDR3 DNA sequence: TGTGCCACCAGTGATTTGAAAGGCCACGAGCAGTACTTC.

A remark on this clonotype: A much larger clonotype is one base distant, so this may be a read error. V is TRBV7-2 and J is TRBJ2-1; 8 nucleotides align to TRBD2. This CDR3 contains 15 residues. Germline V gene lookup returns CDR1 SGHTA and CDR2 FQGNSA. Losses at the gene ends were 5 bases for V and 0 bases for J; bases not matched to a gene: 3. CDR3 residues: CASSRSGNSYNEQFF. CDR3 sequence (DNA): TGTGCCAGCAGCCGTAGCGGGAACTCCTACAATGAGCAGTTCTTC.

This clonotype was counted a few times. The CDR3 DNA follows: TGTGCCAGCAGCCTCCTCGGGACAGGGCTGAACACTGAAGCTTTCTTT. This translates into CASSLLGTGLNTEAFF. The V call is TRBV7-9, the J call TRBJ1-1, with 9 bases that match TRBD1. The length of the CDR3 is 16 residues. Trimming took 5 bases from V and 0 from J; bases not matched to a gene: 7. CDR1 and CDR2 (germline): SEHNR, FQNEAQ (reference sequence). Using reference TRBV7-9 and TRBJ1-1 for the parts outside the CDR3, the full variable domain is DTGVSQNPRHKITKRGQNVTFRCDPISEHNRLYWYRQTLGQGPEFLTYFQNEAQLEKSRLLSDRFSAERPKGSFSTLEIQRTEQGDSAMYLCASSLLGTGLNTEAFFGQGTRLTVV.

With regard to this clonotype: Compared with germline, one end of the junction differs, possibly owing to a read error. This chain links TRBV7-9 with TRBJ2-7; D remains ambiguous. The CDR3 totals 17 residues. Germline V gives CDR1 SEHNR, CDR2 FQNEAQ (reference sequence). The CDR3 protein is CAISSTAGPEWSYEQYF. The CDR3 DNA sequence: TGTGCCATCAGCTCCACCGCAGGTCCCGAGTGGTCCTACGAGCAGTACTTC.

Only a few counts were recorded for this clonotype. The CDR3 sequence is CASSSSGIETQYF. For the CDR3, the DNA is TGTGCCAGCAGCTCTAGCGGGATTGAGACCCAGTACTTC. The chain employs TRBV7-2 and TRBJ2-5; TRBD2 agrees at 9 bases. The trim removed 4 bases at V and 5 bases at J, leaving 2 bases unmatched. Germline CDR1 SGHTA, CDR2 FQGNSA. This CDR3 spans 13 amino acids. Combining the CDR3 with reference TRBV7-2 and TRBJ2-5 gives the whole variable domain GAGVSQSPSNKVTEKGKDVELRCDPISGHTALYWYRQSLGQGLEFLIYFQGNSAPDKSGLPSDRFSAERTGGSVSTLTIQRTQQEDSAVYLCASSSSGIETQYFGPGTRLLVL.

This sequence joins TRBV6-5 and TRBJ1-1; 7 bases map to TRBD1. CDR3 size: 12 residues. Losses at the gene ends were 6 bases for V and 10 bases for J; bases not matched to a gene: 8. Germline V gene data show CDR1 as MNHEY and CDR2 as SVGAGI. Here the CDR3 reads CASSQTTGSAFF. CDR3 nucleotide sequence: TGTGCCAGCAGCCAAACGACAGGGTCAGCTTTCTTT.

This clonotype has just a few counts. The CDR3 sequence is CASSPAGVGVGQPQHF. The CDR3 coding sequence is TGTGCCAGCAGCCCAGCGGGGGTTGGGGTTGGTCAGCCCCAGCATTTT. The rearrangement uses TRBV7-2 and TRBJ1-5, with a possible D match to TRBD1 (5 bases). Trimming pared 5 bases from V and 6 bases from J, leaving 20 bases between. The CDR3 runs to 16 residues. CDR1 is SGHTA and CDR2 is FQGNSA in the germline V gene.

The chain combines TRBV6-2 or TRBV6-3 with TRBJ1-2; D gene ambiguous. CDR3 length: 11 residues. Trimming pared 6 bases from V and 7 bases from J, leaving 9 bases between. Germline-derived CDR1 and CDR2 are MNHEY and SVGEGT. CDR3 residues: CASSQRIGYTF. Written as DNA, the CDR3 is TGTGCCAGCAGCCAGAGGATTGGCTACACCTTC.

This clonotype was seen a handful of times. This chain's CDR3 is CASSRTGDVREKLFF. The CDR3 DNA follows: TGCGCCAGCAGTCGTACAGGGGACGTCCGTGAAAAACTGTTTTTT. The chain employs TRBV5-1 and TRBJ1-4; TRBD1 matches 7 bases. The J segment lost 7 bases and the V segment lost 5 bases, leaving 11 bases of the junction unmatched. This CDR3 is 15 amino acids long. Germline loops: CDR1 SGHRS, CDR2 YFSETQ.

The chain employs TRBV5-1 and TRBJ1-1; a possible D gene is TRBD1 (6 bases). There are 12 residues in the CDR3. The germline V gene encodes CDR1 SGHRS and CDR2 YFSETQ. Trimming removed 0 bases at V and 11 bases at J, with 11 bases between. The chain's CDR3 is CASSLEQGNAFF. DNA for the CDR3: TGCGCCAGCAGCTTGGAACAGGGAAACGCTTTCTTT.

This clonotype has just a few counts. The junction does not match germline at one end; this may be a read error. The CDR3 DNA reads as TGCAGTGCGAGAGTGGGGGGACAGAGTTATGGCTACACCTTC. Translating it yields CSARVGGQSYGYTF. The chain carries TRBV20-1 and TRBJ1-2; 7 bases match TRBD1. The CDR3 is made up of 14 amino acids. Per germline, CDR1 DFQATT and CDR2 SNEGSKA (reference sequence).